Below, 15 T cell receptor beta chains from the same sample are listed, as sequenced in a study of blood T cells in healthy people across ages. Combining a sample-barcoded 5' primer with a J-beta primer mix, a second PCR ran for about 7 to 11 cycles. TCRdb passed the 5' RACE reads through MiXCR, listing each CDR3 protein once. The sample consists of hundreds of thousands of distinct CDR3 sequences, 20% to 25% of them appearing once. Sequencing was performed on blood. Receptors were obtained from a man between 70 and 80 years old in good health.

The chain couples TRBV11-2 to TRBJ2-5; D unresolved. The germline V gene encodes CDR1 SGHAT and CDR2 FQNNGV. V lost 0 bases and J 2 bases, leaving 10 bases between the germline ends. There are 15 residues in the CDR3. CDR3 loop: CASSLDRQDQETQYF. As DNA, the CDR3 is TGTGCCAGCAGCTTAGACAGGCAGGATCAAGAGACCCAGTACTTC.

The J gene is TRBJ2-7, the V gene TRBV5-6; 12 bases line up with TRBD2. Germline loops: CDR1 SGHDT, CDR2 YYEEEE. The junction had 3 bases not matched to a gene; V was cut back by 8 bases and J by 3 bases. The CDR3 extends over 13 amino acids. CDR3 coding DNA: TGTGCCAGTTGGACTAGCGGGAACTACGAGCAGTACTTC. It translates to CASWTSGNYEQYF.

Turning to this clonotype: A read error may explain this, as a much larger clone is one base away. The CDR3 is CAGGLFEQQFF. As DNA, the CDR3 is TGTGCTGGTGGTTTGTTCGAACAGCAGTTCTTC. The V and J genes are TRBV12-5 and TRBJ2-5; D gene unclear. Judging by the DNA end, TRBJ2-1 fits better; the J call may be wrong. CDR3 length: 11 residues. CDR1 is LGHNT, CDR2 FRNRAP, per germline.

V usage is TRBV7-6 and J usage is TRBJ2-1, with TRBD1 matching over 8 bases. The J segment lost 4 bases and the V segment lost 5 bases, leaving 10 bases of the junction unmatched. CDR1 and CDR2 (germline): SGHVS, FNYEAQ. The CDR3 is 16 amino acids. The CDR3 DNA reads TGTGCCAGCAGCAATACAGGGGGGTCTTTTTACAATGAGCAGTTCTTC. This sequence encodes CASSNTGGSFYNEQFF.

This chain uses TRBV12-3 or TRBV12-4 with TRBJ2-5, with TRBD1 matching over 12 bases. The end of the DNA is better explained by TRBJ2-1, so the J call may be wrong. The CDR3 consists of 15 residues. The chain's CDR3 is CASRWDRGQDNEQFF. For the CDR3, the DNA is TGTGCCAGCAGGTGGGACAGGGGGCAAGACAATGAGCAGTTCTTC.

This chain joins TRBV25-1 and TRBJ1-1; TRBD1 matches 9 bases. The ends lost 5 bases at V and 2 bases at J; junction bases unmatched: 12. This CDR3 spans 17 amino acids. Germline V lookup: CDR1 MGHDK, CDR2 SYGVNS. CDR3 coding DNA: TGTGCCAGCAGTACATTCACAGGGGGCGCAGGTAACACTGAAGCTTTCTTT. Translation gives CASSTFTGGAGNTEAFF.

With regard to this clonotype: One junction end disagrees with the germline gene, perhaps due to a read error. This chain links TRBV5-1 with TRBJ2-7; tentatively, D is TRBD1 (5 bases). Germline V gene sequence: CDR1 SGHRS, CDR2 YFSETQ. This CDR3 has 15 residues. The DNA of the CDR3 is TGCGCCGGCAGTTTGACAGCTACAAATTCCTACGAGCAGTACTTC. Its translation is CAGSLTATNSYEQYF.

This clonotype occurred a few times. This chain joins TRBV20-1 and TRBJ2-1, with D perhaps TRBD2 (5 bases). The V gene lost 6 bases and the J gene lost 0 bases, with 15 bases spanning the gap. Germline V CDR1 and CDR2: DFQATT, SNEGSKA (reference sequence). This CDR3 has 15 residues. The CDR3 spells CSAGPGMSSYNEQFF. The CDR3 DNA reads as TGCAGTGCCGGCCCCGGGATGAGCTCCTACAATGAGCAGTTCTTC.

The rearrangement uses TRBV10-2 and TRBJ2-3; D might be TRBD2 (6 bases). The V gene lost 2 bases and the J gene lost 1 base, with 19 bases spanning the gap. This CDR3 contains 18 residues. The germline V gene encodes CDR1 WSHSY and CDR2 SAAADI. The CDR3 here is CASSERISLSSGTDTQYF. In DNA, the CDR3 is TGCGCCAGCAGTGAGAGAATCAGCCTTTCTAGCGGCACAGATACGCAGTATTTT.

The chain combines TRBV12-3 or TRBV12-4 with TRBJ1-6; D gene ambiguous. V was clipped by 6 bases and J by 7 bases, with 7 bases between them. The CDR3 spans 12 residues. The CDR3 region has the DNA TGTGCCAGCAGCACATTAAATTCACCCCTCCACTTT. Protein: CASSTLNSPLHF.

The chain uses TRBV29-1 and TRBJ2-3, with D maybe TRBD2 (5 bases). CDR1 SQVTM and CDR2 ANQGSEA come from the germline V gene. The CDR3 is 14 residues long. Deletions cut 2 bases from V and 0 bases from J, with 9 bases between. The CDR3 sequence: CSVEYGDSTDTQYF. The CDR3 nucleotides read TGCAGCGTTGAATACGGGGATAGCACAGATACGCAGTATTTT.

This clonotype was seen a few times. The rearrangement uses TRBV7-2 and TRBJ1-6; D gene uncertain. The CDR3 contains 15 residues. CDR1 is SGHTA, CDR2 FQGNSA, per germline. The ends were cut back, 1 base at V and 7 bases at J, with 11 bases in the middle. Here the CDR3 reads CASSLESTENSPLHF. CDR3 sequence (DNA): TGTGCCAGCAGCTTAGAAAGTACAGAGAATTCACCCCTCCACTTT.

This clonotype was detected only a few times. The chain is built from TRBV7-3 and TRBJ1-1; D ambiguous. This CDR3 is built from 13 residues. V lost 2 bases, J lost 5 bases, and 9 bases lay in between. CDR1 and CDR2 from the germline V gene are SGHTA and FQGTGA. Here the CDR3 reads CASSLQAGTEAFF. The CDR3 coding sequence is TGTGCCAGCAGCTTACAGGCGGGGACTGAAGCTTTCTTT.

This chain links TRBV6-1 with TRBJ1-5; 9 nucleotides align to TRBD1. The CDR3 covers 16 residues. The ends lost 4 bases at V and 3 bases at J; junction bases unmatched: 7. Germline V gene lookup returns CDR1 MNHNS and CDR2 SASEGT. DNA for the CDR3: TGTGCCAGCAGTGCCCCGGACAGGGGAGACAATCAGCCCCAGCATTTT. This translates into CASSAPDRGDNQPQHF.

This clonotype was counted a few times. The rearrangement uses TRBV7-2 and TRBJ2-5; tentative D call: TRBD1 (6 bases). The CDR3 runs to 14 residues. Looked up from germline, CDR1 is SGHTA and CDR2 is FQGNSA. The ends were cut back, 4 bases at V and 4 bases at J, with 13 bases in the middle. The CDR3 here is CASSSPQGRETQYF. Written as DNA, the CDR3 is TGTGCCAGCAGCTCCCCACAGGGACGAGAGACCCAGTACTTC.